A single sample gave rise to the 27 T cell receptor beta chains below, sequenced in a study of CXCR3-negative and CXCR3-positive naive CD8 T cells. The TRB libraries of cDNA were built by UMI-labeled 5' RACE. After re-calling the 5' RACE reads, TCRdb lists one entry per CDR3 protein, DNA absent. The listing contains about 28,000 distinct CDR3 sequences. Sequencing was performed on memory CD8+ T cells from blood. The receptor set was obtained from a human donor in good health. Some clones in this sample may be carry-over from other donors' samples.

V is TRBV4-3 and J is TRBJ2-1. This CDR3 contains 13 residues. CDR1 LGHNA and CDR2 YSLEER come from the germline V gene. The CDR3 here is CASSQGVRFEQFF.

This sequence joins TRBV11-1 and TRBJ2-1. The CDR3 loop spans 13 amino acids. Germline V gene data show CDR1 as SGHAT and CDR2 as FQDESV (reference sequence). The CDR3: CASSPPAYNEQFF.

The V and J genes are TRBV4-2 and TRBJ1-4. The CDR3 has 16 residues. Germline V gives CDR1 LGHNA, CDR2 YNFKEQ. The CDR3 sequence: CASSQILREMNEKLFF.

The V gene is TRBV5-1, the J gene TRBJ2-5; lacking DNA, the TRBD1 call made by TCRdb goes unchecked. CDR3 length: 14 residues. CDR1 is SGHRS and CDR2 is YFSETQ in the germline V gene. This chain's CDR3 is CASSLSGTGETQYF. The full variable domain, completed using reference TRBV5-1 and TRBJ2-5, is KAGVTQTPRYLIKTRGQQVTLSCSPISGHRSVSWYQQTPGQGLQFLFEYFSETQRNKGNFPGRFSGRQFSNSRSEMNVSTLELGDSALYLCASSLSGTGETQYFGPGTRLLVL.

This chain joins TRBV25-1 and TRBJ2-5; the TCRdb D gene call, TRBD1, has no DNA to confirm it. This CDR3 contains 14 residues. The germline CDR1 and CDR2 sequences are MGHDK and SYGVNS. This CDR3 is CASSQGAGSETQYF.

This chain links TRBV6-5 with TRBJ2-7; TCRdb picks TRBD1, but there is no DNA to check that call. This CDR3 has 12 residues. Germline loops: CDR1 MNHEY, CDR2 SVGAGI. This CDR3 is CASRGGSYEQYF.

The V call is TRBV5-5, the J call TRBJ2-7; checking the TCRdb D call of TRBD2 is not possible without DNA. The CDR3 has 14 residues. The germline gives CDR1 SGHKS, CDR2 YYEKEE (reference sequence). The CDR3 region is CASTSPHTVYEQYF.

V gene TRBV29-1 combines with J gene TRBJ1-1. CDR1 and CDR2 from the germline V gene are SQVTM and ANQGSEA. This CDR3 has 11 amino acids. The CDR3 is CSCDPNTEAFF.

The CDR3 sequence: CASRTSGGVETQYF. The chain carries TRBV12-3 or TRBV12-4 and TRBJ2-5; TCRdb's assignment of TRBD2 cannot be checked, as there is no DNA. CDR3 length equals 14 residues.

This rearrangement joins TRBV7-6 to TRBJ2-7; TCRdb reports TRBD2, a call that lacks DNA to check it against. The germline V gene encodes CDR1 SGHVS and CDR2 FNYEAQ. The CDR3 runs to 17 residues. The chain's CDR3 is CASSSPPGGTGTYEQYF.

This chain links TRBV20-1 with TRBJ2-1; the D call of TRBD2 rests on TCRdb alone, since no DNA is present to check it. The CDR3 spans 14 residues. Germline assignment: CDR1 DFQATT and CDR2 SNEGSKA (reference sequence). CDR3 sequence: CSASRPSGPHEQFF.

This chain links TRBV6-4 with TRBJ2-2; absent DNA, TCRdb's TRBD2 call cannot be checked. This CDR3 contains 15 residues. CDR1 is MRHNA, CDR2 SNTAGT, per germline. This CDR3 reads CASSEAGGTTGELFF.

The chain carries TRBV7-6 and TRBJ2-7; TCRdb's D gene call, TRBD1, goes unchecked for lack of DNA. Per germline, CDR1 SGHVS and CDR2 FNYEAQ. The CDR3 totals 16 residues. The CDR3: CASSPEGAGDPYEQYF.

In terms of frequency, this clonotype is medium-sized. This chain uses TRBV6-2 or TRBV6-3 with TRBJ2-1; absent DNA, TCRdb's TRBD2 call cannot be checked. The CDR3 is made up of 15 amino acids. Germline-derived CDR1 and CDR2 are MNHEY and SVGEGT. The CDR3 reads CASSRVAGEYNEQFF.

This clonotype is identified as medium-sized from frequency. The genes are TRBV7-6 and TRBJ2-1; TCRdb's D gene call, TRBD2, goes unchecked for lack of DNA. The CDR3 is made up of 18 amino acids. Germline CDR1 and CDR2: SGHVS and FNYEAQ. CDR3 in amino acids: CASSSTSGGASFHNEQFF.

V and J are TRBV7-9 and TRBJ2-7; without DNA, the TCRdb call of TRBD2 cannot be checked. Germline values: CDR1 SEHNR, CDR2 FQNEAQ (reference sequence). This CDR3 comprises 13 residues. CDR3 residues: CASSNREGIEQYF.

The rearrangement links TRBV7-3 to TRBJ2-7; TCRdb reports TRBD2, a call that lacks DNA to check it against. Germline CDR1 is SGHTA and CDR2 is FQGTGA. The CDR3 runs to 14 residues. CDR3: CASSSGLAGDEQYF.

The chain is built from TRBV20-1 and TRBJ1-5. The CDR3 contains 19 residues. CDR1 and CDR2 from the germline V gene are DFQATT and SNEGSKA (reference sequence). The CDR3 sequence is CSASQYGGSRTYSNQPQHF.

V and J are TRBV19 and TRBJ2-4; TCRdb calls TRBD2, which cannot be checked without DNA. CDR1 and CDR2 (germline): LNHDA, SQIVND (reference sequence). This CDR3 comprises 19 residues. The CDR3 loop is CASSIGLFWTSGTENIQYF.

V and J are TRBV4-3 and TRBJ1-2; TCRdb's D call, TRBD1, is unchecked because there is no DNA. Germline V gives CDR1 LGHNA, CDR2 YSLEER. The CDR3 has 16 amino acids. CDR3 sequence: CASSQDRSTGFRGYTF.

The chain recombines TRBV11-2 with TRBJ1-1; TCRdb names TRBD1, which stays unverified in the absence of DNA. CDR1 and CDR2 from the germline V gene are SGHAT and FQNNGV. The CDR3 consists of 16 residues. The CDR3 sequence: CASSSPRDRVNTEAFF.

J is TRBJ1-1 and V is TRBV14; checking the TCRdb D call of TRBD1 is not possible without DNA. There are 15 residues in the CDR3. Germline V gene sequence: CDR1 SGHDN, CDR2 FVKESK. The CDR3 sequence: CASSQGNRVLAEAFF.

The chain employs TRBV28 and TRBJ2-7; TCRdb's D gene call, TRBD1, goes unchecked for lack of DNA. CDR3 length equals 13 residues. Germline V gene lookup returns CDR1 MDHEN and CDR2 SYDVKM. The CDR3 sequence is CASSTTGTYEQYF.

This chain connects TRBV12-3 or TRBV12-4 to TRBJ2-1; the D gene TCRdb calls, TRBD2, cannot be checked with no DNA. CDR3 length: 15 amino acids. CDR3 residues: CASSWTSGMYNEQFF.

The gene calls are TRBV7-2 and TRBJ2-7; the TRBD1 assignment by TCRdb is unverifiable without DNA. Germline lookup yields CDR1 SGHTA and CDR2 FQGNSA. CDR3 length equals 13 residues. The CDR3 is CASSVRLSGEQYF.

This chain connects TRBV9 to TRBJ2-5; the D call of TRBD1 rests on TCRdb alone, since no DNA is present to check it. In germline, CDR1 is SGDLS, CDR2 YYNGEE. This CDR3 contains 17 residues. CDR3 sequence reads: CASSVNRDSRLQETQYF.

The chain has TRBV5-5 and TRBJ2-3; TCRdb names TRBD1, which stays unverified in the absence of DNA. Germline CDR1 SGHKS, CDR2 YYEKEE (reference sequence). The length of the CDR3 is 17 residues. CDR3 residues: CASSLRLAGGFTDTQYF.